These T cell receptor beta chains were read from a single sample in a study of T cell repertoires in cytomegalovirus infection. TCRdb reprocessed the reads with MiXCR, giving one entry per CDR3 protein. The data show some 200,000 distinct CDR3 sequences, under 25% seen once. Sequencing input: PBMCs. These receptors came from a human donor in good health (CMV status not recorded). Some clones in this sample may be carry-over from other donors' samples. Both conserved end residues are trimmed from each CDR3. Fields, in order: CDR3 protein, V gene.

CDR3aa: ASSLDHGTGELF; v_gene: TRBV18
CDR3aa: SATGLAGGQVYNEQF; v_gene: TRBV20-1
CDR3aa: ASSLGDTGGQPQH; v_gene: TRBV7-2
CDR3aa: ASSEHRGDTEAF; v_gene: TRBV7-2
CDR3aa: ASSQLQGWDEQF; v_gene: TRBV11-3
CDR3aa: ASSQGAGPRETQY; v_gene: TRBV14
CDR3aa: SVEVNTEAF; v_gene: TRBV29-1
CDR3aa: ASSLGQGGYEQY; v_gene: TRBV7-6
CDR3aa: ASSIVPGPDGGYT; v_gene: TRBV5-1
CDR3aa: ASSEKRSTGELF; v_gene: TRBV2
CDR3aa: ASSEDAGGPYNEQF; v_gene: TRBV6-4
CDR3aa: ASSLPRGRAYEQY; v_gene: TRBV5-4
CDR3aa: ASSPSPSAGGHTGELF; v_gene: TRBV7-7
CDR3aa: ASSQVAGPGQPQH; v_gene: TRBV4-1
CDR3aa: SARRPSGRDYEQY; v_gene: TRBV20-1
CDR3aa: ASSASSGYYNEQF; v_gene: TRBV7-2
CDR3aa: ASSRGGLAGYNEQF; v_gene: TRBV12-3/TRBV12-4
CDR3aa: ASSFVQSSGSYNEQF; v_gene: TRBV12-3/TRBV12-4
CDR3aa: ASSFPGTPSYGYT; v_gene: TRBV5-4
CDR3aa: ASSPTANTGELF; v_gene: TRBV7-3
CDR3aa: ASSQFRGQPQH; v_gene: TRBV14
CDR3aa: ASSREQGGETQY; v_gene: TRBV5-1
CDR3aa: ASPTGGVTEAF; v_gene: TRBV14
CDR3aa: ASRPWEGADTQY; v_gene: TRBV14
CDR3aa: ASSPGGFNEQF; v_gene: TRBV7-6
CDR3aa: ASQGEGSPLH; v_gene: TRBV27
CDR3aa: ASRPRTNSGNTIY; v_gene: TRBV19
CDR3aa: ASSQTSGLYNEQF; v_gene: TRBV28
CDR3aa: ASSHAPGLAGGRDTGELF; v_gene: TRBV4-1
CDR3aa: ASSRQGSTGELF; v_gene: TRBV7-9
CDR3aa: ASSPGRRDGYT; v_gene: TRBV7-2
CDR3aa: ASSTMTGGNQPQH; v_gene: TRBV7-6
CDR3aa: ASSPPGGYTEAF; v_gene: TRBV18
CDR3aa: SVSGTLRDTQY; v_gene: TRBV29-1
CDR3aa: ASSEAPYLEAF; v_gene: TRBV2
CDR3aa: ASSLYGSTGRAREQF; v_gene: TRBV11-2
CDR3aa: ASSFGNLEAF; v_gene: TRBV12-3/TRBV12-4
CDR3aa: ASSLAGLAAETQY; v_gene: TRBV5-7
CDR3aa: SVDATSGGQETQY; v_gene: TRBV20-1
CDR3aa: ASSIRFGAPNTEAF; v_gene: TRBV11-1
CDR3aa: SAEQGLGTEAF; v_gene: TRBV29-1
CDR3aa: ASSASRDYGYT; v_gene: TRBV7-2
CDR3aa: ASSSRLAGVYNEQF; v_gene: TRBV11-2
CDR3aa: ASSPRARTDTQY; v_gene: TRBV7-8
CDR3aa: ASSYLTGSYGYT; v_gene: TRBV12-3/TRBV12-4
CDR3aa: ASRKTGKSTDTQY; v_gene: TRBV28
CDR3aa: SVERGGYNEQF; v_gene: TRBV29-1
CDR3aa: ASSVQVGRETQY; v_gene: TRBV6-1